The present T cell receptor beta chain was sequenced within a study of T and B cells in COVID-19 patients (dated by TCRdb to about 2020). Background for the entire study: Using TRB and IGH repertoire sequencing of peripheral blood, the study characterized adaptive immunity in COVID-19 patients who had active infection or had recovered. A couple of patients belonged to both the recovered and active cohorts because samples were available from active disease and after recovery. Critical illness requiring mechanical ventilation or ECMO was present in three fifths of the roughly 20 patients in the active-infection cohort. Over 8 million TCR sequences were analysed from a TCR and BCR sequence repository that comprised 35 or so patients and approximately 69 time points. A recovered cohort included more than 15 patients who provided approximately 20 samples, and most of these patients had mild to moderate COVID-19 treated on an outpatient basis. Comorbidities linked to unfavorable COVID-19 outcome were present in most of the 20 patients in the active-infection cohort. For the repertoire analyses, the comparison was an age-matched reference group of roughly 38 healthy donors who were negative for COVID-19 antibodies. Median age was about 30 years in the recovered cohort versus about 70 years in the active-infection cohort. As many as 9 follow-up blood samples were taken per patient, and some of the samples covered different disease stages within the same individual. Overall results and qualifications from the work: The size of the cohort was considered insufficient for assessing HLA contributions to COVID-19 susceptibility or severity. The recovered cohort had 2,331 exclusive TCR clusters, including around 30 low-pGen clusters. Few blood samples were available from mildly ill patients while symptoms were present, and early samples from severe cases were likewise scarce. The reported TCR clusters were stated to require prospective validation before clinical use. During active COVID-19 the TRB repertoires were highly clonal, but at recovery diversity and richness rose above the levels seen in healthy donors. TRBV/TRBJ gene usage was reported as strongly skewed in patients with COVID-19. Specific T cell subsets (CD4+/Treg/CD8+) and sorted SARS-CoV-2-responsive or tetramer+ T cells had not yet been sequenced, and these experiments were ongoing.

Genomic DNA extracted from blood, in amounts of about 220-500 ng, served as the starting material for amplifying TRB repertoires. The CDR3 measures 13 amino acids from cysteine to phenylalanine. The entry retains the CDR3 DNA only, 39 bases that are in frame from base 1. V and J are truncated by 4 bases and 5 bases respectively, leaving an intervening sequence of 12 bases. CDR1 and CDR2, per the germline V gene, are SGHVS and FNYEAQ. Sequencing was carried out with an Illumina MiSeq. Multiplex PCR with BIOMED2 TRB-A/B primer pools was used to amplify the TRB rearrangements. Illumina-compatible adapters and 7-nucleotide sample barcodes were added to the amplicons in two consecutive PCRs. Phusion HS II polymerase was used for all library PCRs. The amplicons were purified from gel with the NucleoSpin Gel and PCR Clean-up kit, measured on Qubit, and then pooled at around 4 nM. The quality of the amplicon pool was checked on an Agilent 2100 Bioanalyzer prior to Illumina next-generation sequencing. Processing in the source paper ran as follows. Annotation of TRB rearrangements was performed with MiXCR 3.0.8 using the default MiXCR reference library. Sequences with fewer than 2 reads and non-productive reads were filtered out, and every unique CDR3 nucleotide sequence was treated as a single clone. R 3.5.1 was used to calculate clonality, diversity, richness and V-J gene usage. GLIPH2 was used for TCR clustering by CDR3 similarity, and generation probabilities were calculated by OLGA. Only GLIPH2 clusters containing at least four unique TCR clonotypes present in at least three individuals were kept. The public reads were quality trimmed at Q25 with fastp and then assembled into clones with MiXCR by TCRdb, keeping productive beta chains. Every entry covers one CDR3 protein and lists the most common genes and DNA from its rows. TCRdb's processing, not the authors' own work, is the source of the V and J calls. For this sample the table gives about 9,500 distinct CDR3 sequences, of which 25% to 30% were detected only once. The biggest ten clones account for under 35% of the sample.

Note on this clonotype: Its specific antigen is unknown. Per-base quality was not reported, and no clone a single base away is much larger than it.

The chain uses TRBV7-6 and TRBJ2-7; a confident D gene designation cannot be given. The sequenced sample was blood. This receptor was obtained from a human donor who had recovered from COVID-19. The CDR3 corresponds to CASSSRPRDEQYF. The DNA sequence reads TGTGCCAGCAGCTCACGACCGCGAGACGAGCAGTACTTC.